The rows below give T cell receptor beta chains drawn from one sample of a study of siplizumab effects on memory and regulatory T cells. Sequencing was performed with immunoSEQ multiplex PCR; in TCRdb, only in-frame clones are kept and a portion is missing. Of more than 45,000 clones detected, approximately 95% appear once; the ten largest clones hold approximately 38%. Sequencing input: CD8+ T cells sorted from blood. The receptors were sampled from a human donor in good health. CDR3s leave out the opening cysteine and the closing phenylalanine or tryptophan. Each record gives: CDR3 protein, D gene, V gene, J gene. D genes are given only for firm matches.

cdr3_aa: ASSLAYNEQF
d_call: -
v_call: TRBV7-9
j_call: TRBJ2-1

cdr3_aa: ASSDGTSGDYEQY
d_call: TRBD2
v_call: TRBV6-1
j_call: TRBJ2-7

cdr3_aa: ASSSPGPYNEQY
d_call: -
v_call: TRBV7-9
j_call: TRBJ2-7

cdr3_aa: SVHESLGRGYT
d_call: -
v_call: TRBV29-1
j_call: TRBJ1-2

cdr3_aa: ASSPADAAEAF
d_call: -
v_call: TRBV13
j_call: TRBJ1-1

cdr3_aa: AWSPGQGTYEQY
d_call: TRBD1
v_call: TRBV30
j_call: TRBJ2-7

cdr3_aa: ASSYTKMNTEAF
d_call: -
v_call: TRBV6-6
j_call: TRBJ1-1

cdr3_aa: ASSYGEDTQY
d_call: -
v_call: TRBV6-6
j_call: TRBJ2-3

cdr3_aa: AIRGGMEAF
d_call: -
v_call: TRBV10-3
j_call: TRBJ1-1

cdr3_aa: ASSQEGRDNEQF
d_call: -
v_call: TRBV4-2
j_call: TRBJ2-1

cdr3_aa: SLYRTEAF
d_call: -
v_call: TRBV20-1
j_call: TRBJ1-1

cdr3_aa: ASSQEVVGAGFYEQY
d_call: -
v_call: TRBV4-3
j_call: TRBJ2-7

cdr3_aa: ASSDVAGIPLY
d_call: TRBD2
v_call: TRBV6-4
j_call: TRBJ2-3

cdr3_aa: ASRNPSSEFYNEQF
d_call: -
v_call: TRBV27
j_call: TRBJ2-1

cdr3_aa: ASSATSSRMRQY
d_call: TRBD2
v_call: TRBV2
j_call: TRBJ2-3

cdr3_aa: ASSLLRHSSYNEQF
d_call: -
v_call: TRBV7-9
j_call: TRBJ2-1

cdr3_aa: ASSIVRQSNQPQH
d_call: -
v_call: TRBV19
j_call: TRBJ1-5

cdr3_aa: ASSSIRPDGTGGHSYEQY
d_call: TRBD1
v_call: TRBV28
j_call: TRBJ2-7

cdr3_aa: ASSPGRDNYGYT
d_call: -
v_call: TRBV4-3
j_call: TRBJ1-2

cdr3_aa: ASSLPPPVNTEAF
d_call: -
v_call: TRBV28
j_call: TRBJ1-1

cdr3_aa: ASSYVSGSDEQF
d_call: TRBD2
v_call: TRBV6-5
j_call: TRBJ2-1

cdr3_aa: ASSSEVSSYNEQF
d_call: -
v_call: TRBV27
j_call: TRBJ2-1

cdr3_aa: ASSDSRIGNTGELF
d_call: -
v_call: TRBV6-4
j_call: TRBJ2-2

cdr3_aa: ASSSSGTEAF
d_call: -
v_call: TRBV28
j_call: TRBJ1-1

cdr3_aa: ASSIAAQGLTF
d_call: -
v_call: TRBV19
j_call: TRBJ1-1

cdr3_aa: ASSQEISYEQY
d_call: -
v_call: TRBV7-3
j_call: TRBJ2-7

cdr3_aa: ASSLERTAKNIQY
d_call: -
v_call: TRBV13
j_call: TRBJ2-4

cdr3_aa: ASSPAGEGNTIY
d_call: -
v_call: TRBV9
j_call: TRBJ1-3

cdr3_aa: ASSFRTGDTQY
d_call: -
v_call: TRBV7-8
j_call: TRBJ2-3

cdr3_aa: ASSQVEVSYNEQF
d_call: -
v_call: TRBV4-2
j_call: TRBJ2-1

cdr3_aa: ASSSGQGGTEQF
d_call: TRBD1
v_call: TRBV28
j_call: TRBJ2-1

cdr3_aa: ASSEGDSYEQY
d_call: -
v_call: TRBV6-6
j_call: TRBJ2-7

cdr3_aa: ASSEKDNEQF
d_call: -
v_call: TRBV9
j_call: TRBJ2-1

cdr3_aa: ASSFYASPGYEQY
d_call: -
v_call: TRBV7-2
j_call: TRBJ2-7

cdr3_aa: SVEGDGTEAF
d_call: -
v_call: TRBV29-1
j_call: TRBJ1-1

cdr3_aa: ASGASGHYEQY
d_call: TRBD2
v_call: TRBV27
j_call: TRBJ2-7

cdr3_aa: AWNPGGGGQPQH
d_call: -
v_call: TRBV30
j_call: TRBJ1-5

cdr3_aa: SPTRWETQY
d_call: -
v_call: TRBV29-1
j_call: TRBJ2-5

cdr3_aa: ASSPRGTGQY
d_call: TRBD1
v_call: TRBV11-2
j_call: TRBJ2-7

cdr3_aa: ASSTRDRGPDTQY
d_call: TRBD1
v_call: TRBV13
j_call: TRBJ2-3

cdr3_aa: ASSEQREESYNEQF
d_call: TRBD2
v_call: TRBV6-1
j_call: TRBJ2-1

cdr3_aa: ATSRARIGGETQY
d_call: -
v_call: TRBV15
j_call: TRBJ2-5

cdr3_aa: ASSQNTGELF
d_call: -
v_call: TRBV9
j_call: TRBJ2-2

cdr3_aa: ASSQAFGAGLNTDTQY
d_call: TRBD2
v_call: TRBV4-1
j_call: TRBJ2-3

cdr3_aa: ASSSGSQTQY
d_call: -
v_call: TRBV6-5
j_call: TRBJ2-5

cdr3_aa: ASSESAGGVDTGELF
d_call: -
v_call: TRBV2
j_call: TRBJ2-2

cdr3_aa: ASSEDDTDTQY
d_call: -
v_call: TRBV10-1
j_call: TRBJ2-3

cdr3_aa: ASSEDGQYTEAF
d_call: -
v_call: TRBV5-1
j_call: TRBJ1-1

cdr3_aa: ASSLHPGQGIEKLF
d_call: TRBD1
v_call: TRBV27
j_call: TRBJ1-4

cdr3_aa: SVGDNEAF
d_call: -
v_call: TRBV29-1
j_call: TRBJ1-1

cdr3_aa: ASSLGGTNEKLF
d_call: -
v_call: TRBV5-1
j_call: TRBJ1-4

cdr3_aa: ASSGIGTSGGNEQF
d_call: TRBD2
v_call: TRBV2
j_call: TRBJ2-1

cdr3_aa: ASSLLSIGDSSYNEQF
d_call: -
v_call: TRBV28
j_call: TRBJ2-1

cdr3_aa: ASSLSREYEQY
d_call: -
v_call: TRBV27
j_call: TRBJ2-7

cdr3_aa: ASSLQLYEQY
d_call: -
v_call: TRBV7-9
j_call: TRBJ2-7